Each of the 14 T cell receptor beta chains below was sequenced from the same sample in a study of blood T cell repertoires in COVID-19. Some clones are missing from TCRdb's copy, which holds only in-frame ones; the method was immunoSEQ multiplex PCR. The profile covers about 220,000 clones, with around 84% appearing a single time and over 2.5% taken by the ten largest. The sequencing input was peripheral blood. The source is a man aged 45-65 years who had recovered from COVID-19.

This chain links TRBV24-1 with TRBJ1-2; D not resolved. Trimming shortened V by 8 bases and J by 2 bases, and 14 bases separated the two germline ends. Germline lookup yields CDR1 KGHDR and CDR2 SFDVKD. The CDR3 totals 14 residues. Written as DNA, the CDR3 is TGTGCCACCAAGGAGGGCGGCGGCAACTATGGCTACACCTTC. This encodes CATKEGGGNYGYTF.

The chain employs TRBV28 and TRBJ1-2; 11 bases match TRBD1. This CDR3 comprises 17 residues. Germline CDR1 MDHEN, CDR2 SYDVKM. V lost 3 bases, J lost 4 bases, and 10 bases stayed unmatched. CDR3 bases: TGTGCCAGCAGTTTTTTGGGACAGGGGGAATACGGCTATGGCTACACCTTC. Residues: CASSFLGQGEYGYGYTF.

The chain employs TRBV18 and TRBJ2-7; D is perhaps TRBD2 (6 bases). Deletions cut 3 bases from V and 0 bases from J, with 12 bases between. This CDR3 has 15 amino acids. Germline assignment: CDR1 KGHSH and CDR2 LQKENI. The DNA of the CDR3 is TGTGCCAGCTCACCCGGGAGAGAGAGCTCCTACGAGCAGTACTTC. This translates into CASSPGRESSYEQYF.

V and J are TRBV28 and TRBJ2-6, with D hard to call. V lost 10 bases to trimming and J lost 5 bases, with 6 bases between them. CDR1 is MDHEN and CDR2 is SYDVKM in the germline V gene. The CDR3 extends over 11 amino acids. The CDR3 DNA is TGTGCCATCCGTAGGGCCAACGTCCTGACTTTC. This translates into CAIRRANVLTF.

This clone was seen only once. V is TRBV5-1 and J is TRBJ2-1; possible D gene TRBD1, 6 bases. Trimming shortened V by 0 bases and J by 10 bases, and 8 bases separated the two germline ends. This CDR3 has 12 amino acids. In germline, CDR1 is SGHRS, CDR2 YFSETQ. CDR3 amino acids: CASSLGDIEQFF. The DNA of the CDR3 is TGCGCCAGCAGCTTGGGGGACATCGAGCAGTTCTTC.

This clone has more than one count but fewer than ten. The V and J genes are TRBV12-2 and TRBJ2-1; no check of the table's D call, TRBD2, against the DNA was made. TRBV12-2 is deemed a pseudogene. The CDR3 contains 16 residues. The CDR3 DNA follows: TGTGCAAGTCGCTCCCGGCCGCGGTCCTCCTACAATGAGCAGTTCTTC. It yields the protein CASRSRPRSSYNEQFF.

The CDR3 DNA follows: TGTGCCAGCAAACAGGGGGTTGAGGACGAGCAGTACTTC. Amino acid sequence: CASKQGVEDEQYF. This chain joins TRBV6-5 and TRBJ2-7, with 8 bases aligning to TRBD1. Germline CDR1 and CDR2: MNHEY and SVGAGI. Trimming cost V 7 bases and J 5 bases; bases outside gene matches: 7. This CDR3 has 13 residues.

The chain joins TRBV7-9 to TRBJ2-3; TRBD2 matches at 12 bases. In germline, CDR1 is SEHNR, CDR2 FQNEAQ (reference sequence). This CDR3 is 15 amino acids long. V dropped 6 bases and J dropped 5; count of bases not matched to a gene: 6. The CDR3 is CASSGLAGRVDTQYF. CDR3 DNA: TGTGCCAGCAGTGGACTAGCGGGACGGGTAGATACGCAGTATTTT.

The rearrangement joins TRBV4-1 to TRBJ2-7; 8 bases agree with TRBD1. Germline values: CDR1 MGHRA, CDR2 YSYEKL. CDR3 length: 15 amino acids. The junction had 5 bases not matched to a gene; V was cut back by 1 base and J by 3 bases. Here the CDR3 reads CASSQGQGPFYEQYF. DNA for the CDR3: TGCGCCAGCAGCCAAGGACAGGGGCCATTCTACGAGCAGTACTTC.

In its sample, this clone was seen a few times. The CDR3 DNA sequence: TGTGCCACGGGGACATCTGGTGCCGGGGAGCTGTTTTTT. Translated, it gives CATGTSGAGELFF. This chain joins TRBV6-5 and TRBJ2-2, with D possibly TRBD1 on 6 matching bases. V lost 10 bases, J lost 6 bases, and 15 bases lay in between. CDR3 length: 13 amino acids. The germline V gene has CDR1 MNHEY and CDR2 SVGAGI.

J is TRBJ1-2 and V is TRBV28, with 7 positions matching TRBD1. The CDR3 runs to 16 residues. Germline assignment: CDR1 MDHEN and CDR2 SYDVKM. J was trimmed by 4 bases and V by 7 bases; bases with no gene match: 15. The CDR3 bases are TGTGCCAGCACACCGCCCACCGGGACAGCTTCCTATGGCTACACCTTC. It yields the protein CASTPPTGTASYGYTF.

The V and J genes are TRBV14 and TRBJ2-6, with a weak D call TRBD1 (5 bases). The germline V gene has CDR1 SGHDN and CDR2 FVKESK. The V end was cut by 5 bases, the J end by 5 bases, with 16 bases between. The CDR3 length is 16 residues. The CDR3 nucleotides are TGTGCCAGCAGCGATACGACCAGGGCTTGGGCCAACGTCCTGACTTTC. The encoded protein is CASSDTTRAWANVLTF.

V usage is TRBV24-1 and J usage is TRBJ2-7; 8 nucleotides match TRBD2. CDR1 and CDR2 from the germline V gene are KGHDR and SFDVKD. This CDR3 has 14 amino acids. Unmatched junction bases numbered 8, after V lost 7 bases and J lost 4 bases. The CDR3 nucleotides are TGTGCCACCAGCGATCGGGGGGGGTCGTACGAGCAGTACTTC. Translation gives CATSDRGGSYEQYF.

V is TRBV12-3 or TRBV12-4 and J is TRBJ2-1; D call uncertain. CDR3 length: 13 residues. The V end was cut by 2 bases, the J end by 12 bases, with 14 bases between. This chain's CDR3 is CASSLIAPLRQFF. CDR3 DNA: TGTGCCAGCAGTTTAATTGCCCCCCTCAGGCAGTTCTTC.